The entry below describes one TCR beta chain. Its recognized antigen is unknown. No much larger clone exists at a distance of one base, and base qualities are not known. The entire amount of isolated RNA was reverse transcribed using the High Capacity cDNA Reverse Transcription Kit, so the sequenced TCRB transcripts were expressed ones. Deep immunoSEQ sequencing was applied to naive, central memory and regulatory T cell samples, giving an average of about 3.57 million total reads per sample. After sorted cells were lysed in RLT buffer, RNA was extracted with DNase-treated RNeasy Micro or Mini kits, with the choice depending on cell number. Each cell subset was processed on its own to prevent cross-contamination, while patient and healthy donor samples were processed together. Using the immunoSEQ multiplex PCR, TCRB sequences were amplified from cDNA into 87-bp fragments spanning the CDR3 region. Sequencing of the amplicons was performed on the Illumina HiSeq platform. The published analysis was carried out like this. PCR bias was corrected computationally using synthetic template baselines, and reads within Hamming distance 2 were collapsed, with unmergeable singletons discarded. Reads were aligned against IMGT to assign V, D and J genes, CDR3 length and insertions or deletions at six rearrangement sites. Within each subset, clonotype counts were normalized to sorted cell number, after which true diversity and Gini coefficients were computed with the tcR R package. The overlap coefficient, calculated on TCRB nucleotide sequences, was used to quantify repertoire sharing. As a proxy for the pre-selection repertoire, out-of-frame TCRB sequences from naive cells were analyzed. TCRdb re-hosts the immuneACCESS table, in-frame sequences only. Its copies lack some clones; in the studies checked, an unresolved V gene accounts for under half of them, and the cause for the rest is not known. That table furnishes V, J and clone size, whereas the DNA furnished D and trimming. This sample gives 350,000 to 450,000 clones in total; approximately 13% of them show up just once. The ten biggest clones cover about 0.04% of the sample.

A single peripheral blood draw of about 120 mL on average was collected from each donor into heparinised tubes. Using a panel that included CD45RO, CCR7, CD25, CD127, CD95 and CD27, naive, central memory, regulatory and stem cell-like memory CD4+ T cells were sorted on a BD FACSAria II. Every sorted population had a purity above 95%. Right away, PBMCs were isolated by Lymphoprep density gradient centrifugation and were stained directly, with no culture step. So that batch effects would be minimized, each experiment stained and sorted samples in pairs, pairing one healthy donor with one patient. This record comes from a study of beta chain features in type 1 diabetes (dated by TCRdb to the late 2010s). Background on the whole study: No differences in mean age, gender distribution, total cell number or subset yield were found between patients and healthy donors. In the study, recently diagnosed type 1 diabetes patients and matched healthy donors were compared on the TCRB repertoires of their sorted circulating CD4+ T cell subsets. A total of 90 million to 130 million sorted cells were examined across all samples, and a strong correlation was observed between cell number per subset and RNA yield. Regulatory and stem cell-like memory subsets were isolated from only 8 patients and 8 healthy donors, whereas naive and central memory subsets came from all 28 donors. General study outcomes and caveats: At VDJ recombination sites, patients with type 1 diabetes made fewer insertions and deleted more nucleotides, a pattern implying thymic rearrangement abnormalities. The naive, central memory and regulatory TCRB repertoires appeared to resemble one another more closely among patients than among healthy donors. PCR might favor shorter templates, but patient and control samples were amplified and corrected together, so any skew would affect both groups equally. A moderate but significant shortening of TCRB CDR3 length was observed in type 1 diabetes patients in all four CD4+ subsets. Because the HLA sub-analyses included only small numbers of individuals, any influence of HLA type on TCRB rearrangement was left unresolved. Because cDNA was sequenced instead of genomic DNA, highly expressing activated cells could be over-represented, though the groups showed no difference in activation or CD3 levels.

Trimming removed 10 bases from V and 9 bases from J; the gene matches leave 9 bases unexplained. The cysteine opens and the phenylalanine closes a CDR3 of 12 amino acids. The only DNA kept is the CDR3, 36 bases in frame from the first base. CDR1 and CDR2 are drawn from the germline V gene: MNHNS, SASEGT. Sequenced input: naive CD4+ T cells from blood. In the paper's terms, the cell subset or site label means: true naive CD4+ T cells. This sequence uses TRBV6-1 and TRBJ1-1; 9 of the junction bases match TRBD1. This receptor was obtained from a young man in good health. The CDR3 reads CAIRTGDLKAFF. Read as DNA, the sequence is TGTGCCATCCGGACAGGGGACCTAAAAGCTTTCTTT.